These T cell receptor beta chains were read from a single sample in a study of lymphopenia after photon versus proton radiotherapy. Sequencing was performed with immunoSEQ multiplex PCR; in TCRdb, only in-frame clones are kept and a portion is missing. The sample contains 30,000 to 45,000 clones, more than 85% of which appear only once. The specimen comprised peripheral blood, sampled from a patient treated with photon-based radiotherapy. These receptors were collected from a man in his 60s with cholangiocarcinoma. Both conserved end residues are part of each CDR3. D genes are given only for firm matches. The listing skips clone size in some rows; elsewhere it reads once, few, many or a size class.

TRBV9,.,TRBJ2-2,.,TGTGCCAGCAGCGATAGAACCGGGGAGCTGTTTTTT,CASSDRTGELFF
TRBV18,TRBD1,TRBJ2-7,.,TGTGCCAGCTCACCCTCGACAGGGTTCCCCCACGAGCAGTACTTC,CASSPSTGFPHEQYF
TRBV4-1,.,TRBJ1-2,.,TGCGCCAGCAGCCAAGATGGAGTGGATGGAGGCTACACCTTC,CASSQDGVDGGYTF
TRBV4-2,.,TRBJ2-5,.,TGTGCCAGCAGCCAAGATCCCAGGGGGGCAATCCAAGAGACCCAGTACTTC,CASSQDPRGAIQETQYF
TRBV11-3,.,TRBJ2-2,.,TGTGCCAGCAGCTTATACAGAAACACCGGGGAGCTGTTTTTT,CASSLYRNTGELFF
TRBV28,.,TRBJ2-7,.,TGTGCCAGCAGTCTAACCGAGAGCTCCTACGAGCAGTACTTC,CASSLTESSYEQYF
TRBV2,TRBD1,TRBJ2-5,.,TGTGCCAGCAGCAAAGGGACAGAACAAGAGACCCAGTACTTC,CASSKGTEQETQYF
TRBV5-4,TRBD1,TRBJ1-2,.,TGTGCCAGCAGCTTGTTTCAGGGGGCACAGTATGGCTACACCTTC,CASSLFQGAQYGYTF
TRBV6-6,.,TRBJ1-1,.,TGTGCCAGCAGTTACTTGGAGTGGGGGGCCGAAGCTTTCTTT,CASSYLEWGAEAFF
TRBV19,.,TRBJ2-7,.,TGTGCCAGTAGTATAGAGTACACAGCAGGGGATGCCTACGAGCAGTACTTC,CASSIEYTAGDAYEQYF
TRBV11-2,TRBD1,TRBJ1-4,.,TGTGCCAGCAGCTCGGGACAGGGAGGTTATGAAAAACTGTTTTTT,CASSSGQGGYEKLFF
TRBV20-1,.,TRBJ1-4,.,TGCAGTGGCGCAACTAATGAAAAACTGTTTTTT,CSGATNEKLFF
TRBV6-1,TRBD2,TRBJ2-7,.,TGTGCCAGCAGTGAGAGGGGAGGGAACAGCTACGAGCAGTACTTC,CASSERGGNSYEQYF
TRBV7-9,TRBD1,TRBJ1-3,.,TGTGCCAGCAGCTTAGGACAGGGGAACACTGGAAACACCATATATTTT,CASSLGQGNTGNTIYF
TRBV4-1,.,TRBJ2-3,.,TGCGCCAGCAGCCAGGGACGTGGGCCATCGGGCACAGATACGCAGTATTTT,CASSQGRGPSGTDTQYF
TRBV11-2,.,TRBJ1-2,.,TGTGCCAGCAGCCTCGGGACGGGCGGTAACTATGGCTACACCTTC,CASSLGTGGNYGYTF
TRBV9,.,TRBJ2-2,once,TGTGCCAGCAGCGTAGTGATGGGGGACACCGGGGAGCTGTTTTTT,CASSVVMGDTGELFF
TRBV10-3,.,TRBJ2-7,.,TGTGCCAGCCGGGACGGGAGCTCCTACGAGCAGTACTTC,CASRDGSSYEQYF
TRBV29-1,.,TRBJ1-2,.,TGCAGCGTTGAAGTGAGGACGGGGGGCTACACCTTC,CSVEVRTGGYTF
TRBV2,.,TRBJ2-5,.,TGTGCCAGCAGTGAAACTAGAATTGGGGAGACCCAGTACTTC,CASSETRIGETQYF
TRBV11-1,TRBD1,TRBJ2-7,.,TGTGCCAGCAGCTCAGGACAGGGCTCCTACGAGCAGTACTTC,CASSSGQGSYEQYF
TRBV18,TRBD2,TRBJ2-7,.,TGTGCCAGCTCACTTCCTTTGGGACTAGCGGAAAGAGGGCCTTTTTACGAGCAGTACTTC,CASSLPLGLAERGPFYEQYF
TRBV2,.,TRBJ2-7,few,TGTGCCAGCAACGGGGCCCCCTACGAGCAGTACTTC,CASNGAPYEQYF
TRBV29-1,TRBD1,TRBJ1-1,.,TGCAGCGTCGGACAGGGTGGCACTGAAGCTTTCTTT,CSVGQGGTEAFF
TRBV4-1,.,TRBJ2-7,.,TGCGCCAGCAGCCGAAGACAGTACGAGCAGTACTTC,CASSRRQYEQYF
TRBV6-1,TRBD1,TRBJ2-2,.,TGTGCCAGCAGCCGTCGACAGGGCACCGGCGGGGAGCTGTTTTTT,CASSRRQGTGGELFF
TRBV11-3,.,TRBJ2-7,.,TGTGCCAGCAGCGTACAGCAGAGCTCCTACGAGCAGTACTTC,CASSVQQSSYEQYF
TRBV6-6,.,TRBJ1-4,.,TGTGCCAGCAGTTACTGGGAGATTGCAACTAATGAAAAACTGTTTTTT,CASSYWEIATNEKLFF
TRBV19,.,TRBJ1-2,.,TGTGCCAGTAGTGGTACAGGGTCCGCTGGCTACACCTTC,CASSGTGSAGYTF
TRBV4-3,.,TRBJ2-2,.,TGCGCCAGCAGCCAATCGAAGGGGTTGGTCACCGGGGAGCTGTTTTTT,CASSQSKGLVTGELFF
TRBV5-1,.,TRBJ1-1,.,TGCGCCAGCAGCTTGGCGGCAGGGGAAAACACTGAAGCTTTCTTT,CASSLAAGENTEAFF
TRBV7-2,.,TRBJ1-2,.,TGTGCCAGCAGCTTGGGAAGGAATGGCTACACCTTC,CASSLGRNGYTF
TRBV7-9,.,TRBJ2-3,.,TGTGCCAGCAGCACGGACATAATTACGCAGTATTTT,CASSTDIITQYF
TRBV13,TRBD2,TRBJ2-2,.,TGTGCCAGCAGCTCCCGGCCTGCTAGCGGGGGCAACACCGGGGAGCTGTTTTTT,CASSSRPASGGNTGELFF